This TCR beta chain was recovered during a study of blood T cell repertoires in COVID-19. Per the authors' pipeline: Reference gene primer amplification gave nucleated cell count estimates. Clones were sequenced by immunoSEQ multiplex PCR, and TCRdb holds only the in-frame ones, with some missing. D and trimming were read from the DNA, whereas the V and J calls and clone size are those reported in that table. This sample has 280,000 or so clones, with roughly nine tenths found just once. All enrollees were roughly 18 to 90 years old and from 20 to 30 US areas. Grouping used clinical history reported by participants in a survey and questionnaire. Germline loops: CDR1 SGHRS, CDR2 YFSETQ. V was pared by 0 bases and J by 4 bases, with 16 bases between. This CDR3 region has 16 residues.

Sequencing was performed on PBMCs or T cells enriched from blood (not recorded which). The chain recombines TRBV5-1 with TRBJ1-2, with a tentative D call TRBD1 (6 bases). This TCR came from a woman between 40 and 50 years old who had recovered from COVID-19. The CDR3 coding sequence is TGCGCCAGCAGCTTGGCCGTACAGGGACGGAGCTATGGCTACACCTTC. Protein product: CASSLAVQGRSYGYTF.